This entry lists 25 T cell receptor beta chains sequenced from one sample in a study of blood T cell repertoires in COVID-19 (dated by TCRdb to 2018 to 2021). Library creation used the immunoSEQ multiplex PCR assay. Imported from immuneACCESS, the table was reduced by TCRdb to in-frame sequences with V and J called. These copies leave out some clones; in studies compared against another copy, an unresolved V gene accounts for under half, and the cause of the remainder is not known. This sample is represented by 100,000 or so clones; about three quarters of them were singletons. Around 6.3% of the sample lies in the top ten. The sequencing sample was made of peripheral blood. These receptors were taken from an elderly man with acute or convalescent COVID-19.

V is TRBV11-3 and J is TRBJ2-1; a possible D gene is TRBD2 (5 bases). The CDR3 is 14 amino acids. The germline CDR1 and CDR2 sequences are SGHNT and YENEEA. V lost 4 bases and J 1 base, leaving 8 bases between the germline ends. CDR3 sequence: CASSSWRSYNEQFF. The CDR3, as DNA: TGTGCCAGCAGCTCGTGGAGGTCCTACAATGAGCAGTTCTTC.

The rearrangement uses TRBV9 and TRBJ2-1; TRBD2 matches 13 bases. The CDR3 length is 15 residues. V gave up 7 bases and J gave up 9 bases; unmatched junction bases: 10. CDR1 and CDR2 from the germline V gene are SGDLS and YYNGEE. This CDR3 reads CASEPTSGRSAEQFF. Written as DNA, the CDR3 is TGTGCCAGCGAACCGACTAGCGGGAGGTCGGCTGAGCAGTTCTTC.

The chain links TRBV7-2 to TRBJ2-1, with 10 bases identical to TRBD2. J gave up 7 bases and V 5 bases, and 11 bases lay outside the gene matches. This CDR3 has 16 amino acids. The germline CDR1 and CDR2 sequences are SGHTA and FQGNSA. The CDR3 DNA reads as TGTGCCAGCAGCCCTTGGGGAACTAGCGGGAAGAATGAGCAGTTCTTC. Its translation is CASSPWGTSGKNEQFF.

The V and J genes are TRBV9 and TRBJ2-2; TRBD1 matches at 9 bases. With 1 base clipped from V and 0 bases from J, the junction kept 7 bases outside the gene matches. CDR3 length: 18 amino acids. CDR1 and CDR2 from the germline V gene are SGDLS and YYNGEE. This CDR3 reads CASSVFGTGFTNTGELFF. The CDR3 DNA is TGTGCCAGCAGCGTATTCGGGACAGGGTTTACGAACACCGGGGAGCTGTTTTTT.

The rearrangement uses TRBV30 and TRBJ2-7; maybe TRBD2 (6 bases). CDR3 length: 14 residues. V gave up 3 bases and J gave up 2 bases, with 14 bases separating them. The germline gives CDR1 GTSNPN, CDR2 SVGIG (reference sequence). The CDR3 region is CAWRRAGPTYEQYF. As DNA, the CDR3 is TGTGCCTGGAGGAGGGCGGGACCTACCTACGAGCAGTACTTC.

This clone came up a few times. The chain joins TRBV2 to TRBJ2-1, with D tentatively TRBD1 (5 bases). Germline V gives CDR1 SNHLY, CDR2 FYNNEI. V was clipped by 5 bases and J by 3 bases, with 8 bases between them. The CDR3 runs to 13 residues. As DNA, the CDR3 is TGTGCCAGCAGTTATACAGGCTACAATGAGCAGTTCTTC. Its translation: CASSYTGYNEQFF.

Only a few counts were recorded for this clone. The CDR3 protein is CASSHGQPGELFF. DNA for the CDR3: TGCGCCAGCAGCCACGGACAGCCCGGGGAGCTGTTTTTT. This chain uses TRBV4-1 with TRBJ2-2, with D tentatively TRBD1 (6 bases). This CDR3 has 13 residues. The ends were cut back, 3 bases at V and 6 bases at J, with 8 bases in the middle. In germline, CDR1 is MGHRA, CDR2 YSYEKL.

The chain joins TRBV3-1 (or the pseudogene TRBV3-2) to TRBJ2-7; TRBD2 matches 14 bases. V gave up 0 bases and J gave up 4 bases; unmatched junction bases: 8. Germline V gene data show CDR1 as LGHDT and CDR2 as YNNKEL (reference sequence). CDR3 size: 18 residues. DNA for the CDR3: TGTGCCAGCAGCCAAGAGAGGGGGACTAGCGGGAGCTTGTACGAGCAGTACTTC. It codes for CASSQERGTSGSLYEQYF.

The genes are TRBV4-1 and TRBJ2-3; the match to TRBD2 covers 7 bases. J lost 7 bases, V lost 0 bases, and 16 bases had no gene match. The CDR3 is 18 residues long. Germline V lookup: CDR1 MGHRA, CDR2 YSYEKL. The CDR3 nucleotides are TGCGCCAGCAGCCAAGATAGGACCAGCGGGGCGAGCATGTATACGCAGTATTTT. Its translation is CASSQDRTSGASMYTQYF.

V usage is TRBV19 and J usage is TRBJ2-1, with TRBD2 matching over 8 bases. The length of the CDR3 is 17 residues. Germline-derived CDR1 and CDR2 are LNHDA and SQIVND (reference sequence). The J segment lost 3 bases and the V segment lost 0 bases, leaving 7 bases of the junction unmatched. Here the CDR3 DNA reads TGTGCCAGTAGTATAGATCCCAGCGGGAGTCTCTACAATGAGCAGTTCTTC. Its protein is CASSIDPSGSLYNEQFF.

The chain employs TRBV18 and TRBJ1-1; the match to TRBD1 covers 9 bases. From germline, CDR1 is KGHSH and CDR2 LQKENI. The V gene end was trimmed by 2 bases and the J gene end by 3 bases; junction bases not matched to a gene: 7. The CDR3 has 16 amino acids. The CDR3 DNA reads TGTGCCAGCTCACCAATGGACAGGGGCTCAGACACTGAAGCTTTCTTT. Translated, it gives CASSPMDRGSDTEAFF.

The rearrangement uses TRBV19 and TRBJ2-3; TRBD2 matches 7 bases. CDR1 LNHDA and CDR2 SQIVND come from the germline V gene (reference sequence). This CDR3 has 17 amino acids. Trimming cost V 4 bases and J 3 bases; bases outside gene matches: 13. The CDR3 region has the DNA TGTGCCAGTAGTAGGGAGGGACTAACCATCTATACAGATACGCAGTATTTT. This encodes CASSREGLTIYTDTQYF.

The chain uses TRBV9 and TRBJ2-1, with a possible D match to TRBD1 (6 bases). Trimming stripped 1 base from V and 6 bases from J, with 20 bases between. Germline CDR1 and CDR2: SGDLS and YYNGEE. This CDR3 comprises 17 residues. The CDR3 DNA reads TGTGCCAGCAGCGTAAGGACAGACGACCGAGAGGGCAATGAGCAGTTCTTC. This codes for CASSVRTDDREGNEQFF.

V is TRBV28 and J is TRBJ2-7; TRBD1 matches at 9 bases. This CDR3 spans 12 amino acids. Germline V gene data show CDR1 as MDHEN and CDR2 as SYDVKM. After removal of 10 bases from V and 5 bases from J, the junction contained 6 bases not matched to a gene. CDR3 in amino acids: CATKGQGHEQYF. Written as DNA, the CDR3 is TGTGCCACCAAGGGACAGGGCCACGAGCAGTACTTC.

This clone turned up a few times. The chain carries TRBV5-1 and TRBJ2-1; the match to TRBD2 covers 7 bases. From germline, CDR1 is SGHRS and CDR2 YFSETQ. V trimming: 4 bases; J trimming: 1 base; junction bases outside the gene matches: 5. The CDR3 has 15 residues. Written as DNA, the CDR3 is TGCGCCAGCAGCGCGCGGGAGAAGTCCTACAATGAGCAGTTCTTC. Translating it yields CASSAREKSYNEQFF.

The chain carries TRBV6-5 and TRBJ1-6; D remains ambiguous. Trimming pared 0 bases from V and 5 bases from J, leaving 8 bases between. The CDR3 totals 15 residues. CDR1 and CDR2 from the germline V gene are MNHEY and SVGAGI. CDR3 coding DNA: TGTGCCAGCAGTTACTCTCGACAAAATAATTCACCCCTCCACTTT. Residues: CASSYSRQNNSPLHF.

This clone was recorded a few times. This chain uses TRBV12-5 with TRBJ2-3; D may be TRBD1 (5 bases). The CDR3 covers 14 residues. V was pared by 5 bases and J by 0 bases, with 9 bases between. Germline CDR1 LGHNT, CDR2 FRNRAP. CDR3 sequence: CASGTDTSTDTQYF. In DNA form, the CDR3 reads TGTGCTAGTGGTACGGACACAAGCACAGATACGCAGTATTTT.

This clone was observed many times. The V and J genes are TRBV7-2 and TRBJ1-5, with a possible D match to TRBD1 (6 bases). Trimming left V 5 bases short and J 7 bases short, with 18 bases between. This CDR3 has 15 residues. Per germline, CDR1 SGHTA and CDR2 FQGNSA. For the CDR3, the DNA is TGTGCCAGCAGCCCAATGGGGGGGGCCGGCCAGCCCCAGCATTTT. Its protein product is CASSPMGGAGQPQHF.

This clone was recorded once. The chain links TRBV6-6 to TRBJ2-5, with 9 bases matching TRBD2. The CDR3 has 15 residues. V lost 0 bases and J lost 5; bases outside the gene matches: 4. Germline V gives CDR1 MNHNY, CDR2 SVGAGI (reference sequence). Here the CDR3 DNA reads TGTGCCAGCAGTTACTCTGCGGGAGGGGTGGAGACCCAGTACTTC. It encodes CASSYSAGGVETQYF.

The chain employs TRBV7-8 and TRBJ1-1; 7 bases align to TRBD1. CDR1 is SGHVS, CDR2 FQNEAQ, per germline. This CDR3 has 17 amino acids. Trimming cost V 0 bases and J 4 bases; bases outside gene matches: 11. CDR3 sequence (DNA): TGTGCCAGCAGCTTAGCGCGGAACAACAGGGGAAGCACTGAAGCTTTCTTT. This translates into CASSLARNNRGSTEAFF.

This rearrangement joins TRBV15 to TRBJ2-1; 11 nucleotides agree with TRBD2. The V gene end was trimmed by 4 bases and the J gene end by 1 base; junction bases not matched to a gene: 3. CDR3 length: 16 residues. The V gene's germline CDR1 is LNHNV and CDR2 YYDKDF (reference sequence). The CDR3 nucleotides are TGTGCCACCAGCAAAAGACTAGCGGGGTCCTACAATGAGCAGTTCTTC. It translates to CATSKRLAGSYNEQFF.

This rearrangement joins TRBV24-1 to TRBJ1-1, with TRBD1 matching over 8 bases. V shed 4 bases and J 1 base; nucleotides not matched to a gene: 1. This CDR3 comprises 14 residues. Germline V gene sequence: CDR1 KGHDR, CDR2 SFDVKD. The CDR3 spells CATSDGTGNTEAFF. CDR3 bases: TGTGCCACCAGTGACGGGACAGGGAACACTGAAGCTTTCTTT.

V is TRBV11-3 and J is TRBJ2-5, with TRBD1 matching 7 bases. CDR1 is SGHNT, CDR2 YENEEA, per germline. The V gene end was trimmed by 5 bases and the J gene end by 6 bases; junction bases not matched to a gene: 6. CDR3 length: 13 amino acids. CDR3 sequence: CASSTGTAQTQYF. DNA for the CDR3: TGTGCCAGCAGCACCGGGACAGCGCAGACCCAGTACTTC.

This clone appeared once. The chain carries TRBV9 and TRBJ1-6, with D hard to call. This CDR3 comprises 16 residues. The germline V gene has CDR1 SGDLS and CDR2 YYNGEE. V was shortened by 2 bases and J by 6 bases, with 15 bases between the two germline ends. CDR3 residues: CASSVTQDTRNSPLHF. CDR3 nucleotide sequence: TGTGCCAGCAGCGTTACCCAGGATACCCGTAATTCACCCCTCCACTTT.

The chain uses TRBV11-1 and TRBJ2-3, with D unresolved. CDR3 length: 13 amino acids. The germline gives CDR1 SGHAT, CDR2 FQDESV (reference sequence). V lost 0 bases, J lost 6 bases, and 7 bases lay in between. CDR3: CASSLARLDTQYF. As DNA, the CDR3 is TGTGCCAGCAGCTTAGCCCGACTGGATACGCAGTATTTT.